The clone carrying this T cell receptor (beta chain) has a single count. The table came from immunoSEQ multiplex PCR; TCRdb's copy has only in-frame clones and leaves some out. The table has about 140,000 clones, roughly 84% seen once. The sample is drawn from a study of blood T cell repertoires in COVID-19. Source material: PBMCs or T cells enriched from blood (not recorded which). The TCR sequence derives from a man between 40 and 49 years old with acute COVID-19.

DNA for the CDR3: TGTGCCTGGAGTAGGGGCGGTGGCACAGATACGCAGTATTTT. Translating gives CAWSRGGGTDTQYF. The chain joins TRBV30 to TRBJ2-3; the D gene is possibly TRBD1 (5 bases). V dropped 2 bases and J dropped 1 base, with 10 bases sitting between them. The CDR3 has 14 residues. CDR1 is GTSNPN, CDR2 SVGIG, per germline (reference sequence).